This T cell receptor (beta chain) was obtained from a study of neurological immune-mediated disorders. The length of the CDR3 is 8 residues. Germline CDR1 is SQVTM and CDR2 is ANQGSEA. Trimming took off 3 bases at V and 7 bases at J, with 0 bases between the two ends. Each CDR3 protein gets one entry after TCRdb re-called the 5' RACE reads with MiXCR. The data show under 80,000 distinct CDR3 sequences, 13% to 15% seen once. This clonotype was seen at least ten times. The sample taken for sequencing was PBMCs. The rearrangement joins TRBV29-1 to TRBJ2-5; D is uncertain. This clonotype was sampled from a woman aged 45-65 years in good health. The CDR3 DNA reads TGCAGCGTTGAGACCCAGTACTTC. It codes for CSVETQYF.